The 29 T cell receptor beta chains below come from one sample, sequenced in a study of blood T cell repertoires in COVID-19. Using immunoSEQ multiplex PCR, the repertoire was profiled, and TCRdb retains in-frame clones only, with some absent. The sample holds fewer than 150,000 clones; nearly 90% are singletons and the top ten take under 9%. Sequenced sample: peripheral blood. The receptor set was obtained from a woman between 65 and 79 years old who had recovered from COVID-19.

The gene calls are TRBV4-2 and TRBJ1-1, with D perhaps TRBD1 (5 bases). This CDR3 region has 14 residues. CDR1 is LGHNA and CDR2 is YNFKEQ in the germline V gene. Trimming removed 0 bases at V and 1 base at J, with 6 bases between. The CDR3 DNA reads TGTGCCAGCAGCCAAGATCAGGGGAACACTGAAGCTTTCTTT. Translation gives CASSQDQGNTEAFF.

The V call is TRBV18, the J call TRBJ2-7, with D perhaps matching TRBD2 (6 bases). The germline V gene encodes CDR1 KGHSH and CDR2 LQKENI. The CDR3 has 15 residues. The V end was cut by 4 bases, the J end by 1 base, with 14 bases between. The CDR3: CASSLPTRVSYEQYF. CDR3 coding DNA: TGTGCCAGCTCACTCCCGACTAGAGTTTCCTACGAGCAGTACTTC. Full variable domain (missing parts from reference TRBV18 and TRBJ2-7): NAGVMQNPRHLVRRRGQEARLRCSPMKGHSHVYWYRQLPEEGLKFMVYLQKENIIDESGMPKERFSAEFPKEGPSILRIQQVVRGDSAAYFCASSLPTRVSYEQYFGPGTRLTVT.

In nucleotides, the CDR3 is TGTGCCAGCAGCTCTTACAGGGTAGGCGAAACTGAAGCTTTCTTT. Residues: CASSSYRVGETEAFF. The gene calls are TRBV11-2 and TRBJ1-1; TRBD1 is a possible D gene (6 bases). V was clipped by 4 bases and J by 5 bases, with 17 bases between them. This CDR3 spans 15 amino acids. Germline lookup yields CDR1 SGHAT and CDR2 FQNNGV.

V gene TRBV5-8 combines with J gene TRBJ2-5; TRBD1 matches 11 bases. V shed 4 bases, J shed 5 bases, and the junction held 7 bases outside the gene matches. Germline CDR1 is SGHTS and CDR2 is YDEGEE. The CDR3 has 15 residues. In DNA, the CDR3 is TGTGCCAGCAGCCGGACAGGGGGCGAATTGGAGACCCAGTACTTC. This translates into CASSRTGGELETQYF.

This chain uses TRBV19 with TRBJ1-1; D gene uncertain. Germline lookup yields CDR1 LNHDA and CDR2 SQIVND (reference sequence). The CDR3 contains 15 residues. V lost 0 bases, J lost 3 bases, and 11 bases lay in between. CDR3: CASSIELWSDTEAFF. Written as DNA, the CDR3 is TGTGCCAGTAGTATAGAATTGTGGAGCGACACTGAAGCTTTCTTT. Full variable domain (outside the CDR3, taken from reference TRBV19 and TRBJ1-1): DGGITQSPKYLFRKEGQNVTLSCEQNLNHDAMYWYRQDPGQGLRLIYYSQIVNDFQKGDIAEGYSVSREKKESFPLTVTSAQKNPTAFYLCASSIELWSDTEAFFGQGTRLTVV.

The chain joins TRBV7-9 to TRBJ2-5, with 7 bases aligning to TRBD2. The CDR3 covers 13 residues. Trimming took 5 bases from V and 4 from J; bases not matched to a gene: 4. CDR1 and CDR2 (germline): SEHNR, FQNEAQ (reference sequence). The CDR3 protein is CASSLWGGETQYF. CDR3 nucleotide sequence: TGTGCCAGCAGCCTGTGGGGGGGAGAGACCCAGTACTTC. The entire variable domain, with the rest obtained from reference TRBV7-9 and TRBJ2-5, is as follows: DTGVSQNPRHKITKRGQNVTFRCDPISEHNRLYWYRQTLGQGPEFLTYFQNEAQLEKSRLLSDRFSAERPKGSFSTLEIQRTEQGDSAMYLCASSLWGGETQYFGPGTRLLVL.

The genes are TRBV6-5 and TRBJ1-1; D is perhaps TRBD1 (5 bases). This CDR3 spans 14 amino acids. Germline V gives CDR1 MNHEY, CDR2 SVGAGI. The V gene lost 4 bases and the J gene lost 7 bases, with 16 bases spanning the gap. For the CDR3, the DNA is TGTGCCAGCAGTTTAACGGGGGGGGTGGATGAAGCTTTCTTT. Protein product: CASSLTGGVDEAFF.

The rearrangement links TRBV7-2 to TRBJ1-4; D possibly corresponds to TRBD1 (5 bases). Germline CDR1 and CDR2: SGHTA and FQGNSA. V was trimmed by 7 bases and J by 7 bases, leaving 19 bases between them. The CDR3 totals 15 residues. The CDR3 nucleotides read TGTGCCAGCAACCCCCGTGGGGGGGACTTTGAAAAACTGTTTTTT. Protein: CASNPRGGDFEKLFF.

The rearrangement links TRBV24-1 to TRBJ2-3, with 7 bases lining up with TRBD1. Germline CDR1 KGHDR, CDR2 SFDVKD. V lost 10 bases, J lost 2 bases, and 5 bases stayed unmatched. This CDR3 has 13 amino acids. The CDR3 nucleotides are TGTGCCACTTCCGACAGGGACACAGATACGCAGTATTTT. This gives the protein CATSDRDTDTQYF.

J is TRBJ1-1 and V is TRBV30; TRBD1 matches 8 bases. The CDR3 length is 11 residues. Trimming took 0 bases from V and 10 from J; bases not matched to a gene: 1. Germline CDR1 GTSNPN, CDR2 SVGIG (reference sequence). This CDR3 is CAWSVQGGAFF. The DNA of the CDR3 is TGTGCCTGGAGTGTACAGGGGGGAGCTTTCTTT.

The chain is built from TRBV11-2 and TRBJ1-3; perhaps TRBD1 as D (6 bases). Germline CDR1 and CDR2: SGHAT and FQNNGV. V lost 5 bases and J lost 4, with 12 bases in between. The CDR3 has 14 amino acids. In nucleotides, the CDR3 is TGTGCCAGCAGCCGGACAGTTCCCGGAAACACCATATATTTT. Amino acid sequence: CASSRTVPGNTIYF.

V usage is TRBV18 and J usage is TRBJ2-1; 12 nucleotides line up with TRBD1. V gave up 3 bases and J gave up 7 bases; unmatched junction bases: 10. The CDR3 spans 17 residues. Looked up from germline, CDR1 is KGHSH and CDR2 is LQKENI. Written as DNA, the CDR3 is TGTGCCAGCTCACCCGCTCCGGGACAGGGGGCGGGAAATGAGCAGTTCTTC. This codes for CASSPAPGQGAGNEQFF.

This clone was counted at least ten times. The chain carries TRBV7-2 and TRBJ2-7; no definite D call. This CDR3 is built from 13 residues. Germline V gene data show CDR1 as SGHTA and CDR2 as FQGNSA. V was trimmed by 0 bases and J by 6 bases, leaving 9 bases between them. The CDR3 spells CASSLALRGEQYF. In nucleotides, the CDR3 is TGTGCCAGCAGCTTAGCCCTACGAGGCGAGCAGTACTTC.

This clone was counted a single time. The rearrangement joins TRBV7-8 to TRBJ2-1, with D hard to call. Germline V gene lookup returns CDR1 SGHVS and CDR2 FQNEAQ. The V gene lost 1 base and the J gene lost 4 bases, with 11 bases spanning the gap. The CDR3 has 15 residues. CDR3 nucleotide sequence: TGTGCCAGCAGCTTAGGGCTAGGTTTTTACAATGAGCAGTTCTTC. This translates into CASSLGLGFYNEQFF. The whole variable domain, remainder taken from reference TRBV7-8 and TRBJ2-1, is GAGVSQSPRYKVAKRGQDVALRCDPISGHVSLFWYQQALGQGPEFLTYFQNEAQLDKSGLPSDRFFAERPEGSVSTLKIQRTQQEDSAVYLCASSLGLGFYNEQFFGPGTRLTVL.

CDR3 loop: CASSSRLVQQFF. CDR3 coding DNA: TGTGCCAGCAGTTCACGACTAGTTCAGCAGTTCTTC. V and J are TRBV28 and TRBJ2-1, with D possibly TRBD2 on 6 matching bases. This CDR3 comprises 12 residues. V was cut by 4 bases and J by 11 bases, with 12 bases left in between. CDR1 and CDR2 from the germline V gene are MDHEN and SYDVKM.

This chain links TRBV6-5 with TRBJ2-3, with D perhaps TRBD2 (5 bases). This CDR3 spans 15 amino acids. V lost 5 bases, J lost 2 bases, and 14 bases lay in between. CDR1 MNHEY and CDR2 SVGAGI come from the germline V gene. DNA for the CDR3: TGTGCCAGCAGTCGAGAGAGGGCCTACACAGATACGCAGTATTTT. Amino acid sequence: CASSRERAYTDTQYF.

This clone appeared once. The V call is TRBV7-8, the J call TRBJ2-5; the match to TRBD2 covers 11 bases. CDR3 length: 18 amino acids. Germline CDR1 is SGHVS and CDR2 is FQNEAQ. V was pared by 1 base and J by 0 bases, with 7 bases of the junction left unmatched. The CDR3 DNA follows: TGTGCCAGCAGCTTAGGAAAGATAGCGGGAGGGCACCAAGAGACCCAGTACTTC. Protein product: CASSLGKIAGGHQETQYF. The variable domain in full, completed from reference TRBV7-8 and TRBJ2-5, reads GAGVSQSPRYKVAKRGQDVALRCDPISGHVSLFWYQQALGQGPEFLTYFQNEAQLDKSGLPSDRFFAERPEGSVSTLKIQRTQQEDSAVYLCASSLGKIAGGHQETQYFGPGTRLLVL.

The chain uses TRBV10-3 and TRBJ1-1; 11 bases line up with TRBD1. CDR3 size: 15 residues. CDR1 and CDR2 from the germline V gene are ENHRY and SYGVKD. V lost 0 bases, J lost 4 bases, and 1 base stayed unmatched. DNA for the CDR3: TGTGCCATCAGTGAGTCGGGACAGGGGGGCACTGAAGCTTTCTTT. This encodes CAISESGQGGTEAFF.

This chain connects TRBV28 to TRBJ2-1; 9 positions match TRBD1. V lost 4 bases and J lost 5; bases outside the gene matches: 9. CDR1 MDHEN and CDR2 SYDVKM come from the germline V gene. CDR3 length: 16 residues. The CDR3 reads CASSSHPGQGNNEQFF. The DNA for the CDR3 is TGTGCCAGCAGTTCCCATCCGGGACAGGGAAACAATGAGCAGTTCTTC. The full variable domain, in which reference TRBV28 and TRBJ2-1 provide the parts outside the CDR3, is DVKVTQSSRYLVKRTGEKVFLECVQDMDHENMFWYRQDPGLGLRLIYFSYDVKMKEKGDIPEGYSVSREKKERFSLILESASTNQTSMYLCASSSHPGQGNNEQFFGPGTRLTVL.

The chain combines TRBV3-1 (or the pseudogene TRBV3-2) with TRBJ2-1, with no clear D. The CDR3 sequence is 12 residues long. The V gene lost 7 bases and the J gene lost 7 bases, with 11 bases spanning the gap. Per germline, CDR1 LGHDT and CDR2 YNNKEL (reference sequence). The CDR3 sequence is CASNFHGNEQFF. In DNA, the CDR3 is TGTGCCAGCAACTTCCACGGGAATGAGCAGTTCTTC.

This chain joins TRBV4-3 and TRBJ2-7; tentatively, D is TRBD1 (5 bases). The germline V gene encodes CDR1 LGHNA and CDR2 YSLEER. With 6 bases removed from V and 5 bases from J, the gap between germline ends came to 14 bases. CDR3 length equals 13 residues. CDR3 in DNA: TGCGCCAGCAGTAGACAGTTAAGGGACGAGCAGTACTTC. It encodes CASSRQLRDEQYF.

The chain carries TRBV27 and TRBJ2-7, with a possible D match to TRBD1 (5 bases). The germline V gene has CDR1 MNHEY and CDR2 SMNVEV (reference sequence). CDR3 size: 13 residues. V lost 6 bases to trimming and J lost 0 bases, with 9 bases between them. The CDR3 loop reads CASSRDSSYEQYF. The CDR3 DNA follows: TGTGCCAGCAGCCGTGACAGCTCCTACGAGCAGTACTTC.

This chain joins TRBV4-3 and TRBJ2-4; weak D call: TRBD1 (6 bases). This CDR3 has 16 residues. The V end lost 0 bases, the J end lost 6 bases, and 15 bases lay between the germline ends. CDR1 is LGHNA and CDR2 is YSLEER in the germline V gene. The CDR3: CASSQDMAGVPNIQYF. CDR3 in DNA: TGCGCCAGCAGCCAAGATATGGCAGGGGTGCCAAACATTCAGTACTTC.

V and J are TRBV5-1 and TRBJ2-5; possibly TRBD2 for D (6 bases). The CDR3 has 15 amino acids. With 3 bases removed from V and 2 bases from J, the gap between germline ends came to 14 bases. Germline V gives CDR1 SGHRS, CDR2 YFSETQ. In DNA form, the CDR3 reads TGCGCCAGCAGCTCGATCCCGGGAGTTCAAGAGACCCAGTACTTC. Translation gives CASSSIPGVQETQYF. Variable domain in full (rest from reference TRBV5-1 and TRBJ2-5): KAGVTQTPRYLIKTRGQQVTLSCSPISGHRSVSWYQQTPGQGLQFLFEYFSETQRNKGNFPGRFSGRQFSNSRSEMNVSTLELGDSALYLCASSSIPGVQETQYFGPGTRLLVL.

V and J are TRBV5-4 and TRBJ2-2; 7 bases map to TRBD2. Looked up from germline, CDR1 is SGHNT and CDR2 is YYREEE (reference sequence). The CDR3 loop spans 13 amino acids. The CDR3 nucleotides are TGTGCATACGGCGGGAGCGTCACCGGGGAGCTGTTTTTT. Its protein product is CAYGGSVTGELFF.

The J gene is TRBJ2-1, the V gene TRBV19; D is ambiguous. The CDR3 runs 13 residues. Trimming stripped 2 bases from V and 6 bases from J, with 8 bases between. Germline CDR1 LNHDA, CDR2 SQIVND (reference sequence). The CDR3 spells CASSITRANEQFF. The CDR3 nucleotides read TGTGCCAGTAGTATAACTCGCGCCAATGAGCAGTTCTTC. Full variable domain (outside the CDR3, taken from reference TRBV19 and TRBJ2-1): DGGITQSPKYLFRKEGQNVTLSCEQNLNHDAMYWYRQDPGQGLRLIYYSQIVNDFQKGDIAEGYSVSREKKESFPLTVTSAQKNPTAFYLCASSITRANEQFFGPGTRLTVL.

This sequence joins TRBV4-3 and TRBJ1-5; D gene ambiguous. The germline V gene encodes CDR1 LGHNA and CDR2 YSLEER. The CDR3 runs 13 residues. Trimming cost V 0 bases and J 4 bases, with 4 bases left between them. The DNA for the CDR3 is TGCGCCAGCAGCCAAGACAGGAATCAGCCCCAGCATTTT. Its translation is CASSQDRNQPQHF.

This chain links TRBV4-3 with TRBJ1-2; no clear D gene. Germline loops: CDR1 LGHNA, CDR2 YSLEER. The ends were cut back, 0 bases at V and 7 bases at J, with 12 bases in the middle. The CDR3 is made up of 14 amino acids. CDR3 sequence (DNA): TGCGCCAGCAGCCAAGATATGAGGGTCCGTGGCTACACCTTC. This gives the protein CASSQDMRVRGYTF.

The rearrangement uses TRBV4-2 and TRBJ1-2; weak D call: TRBD1 (5 bases). Trimming pared 0 bases from V and 3 bases from J, leaving 14 bases between. Germline values: CDR1 LGHNA, CDR2 YNFKEQ. This CDR3 is built from 16 residues. CDR3 bases: TGTGCCAGCAGCCAAGATTCATGGGGCGCGGACTATGGCTACACCTTC. The encoded protein is CASSQDSWGADYGYTF.